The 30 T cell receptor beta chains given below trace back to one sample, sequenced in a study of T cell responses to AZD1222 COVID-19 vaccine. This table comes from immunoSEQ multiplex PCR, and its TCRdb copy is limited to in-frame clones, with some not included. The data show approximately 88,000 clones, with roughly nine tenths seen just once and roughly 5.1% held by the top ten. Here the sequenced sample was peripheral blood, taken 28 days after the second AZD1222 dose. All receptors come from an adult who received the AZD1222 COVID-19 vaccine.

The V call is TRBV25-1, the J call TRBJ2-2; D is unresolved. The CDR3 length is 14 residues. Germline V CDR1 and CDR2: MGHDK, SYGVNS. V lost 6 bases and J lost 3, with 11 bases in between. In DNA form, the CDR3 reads TGTGCCAGCAGCGATCCCCGGTACACCGGGGAGCTGTTTTTT. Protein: CASSDPRYTGELFF.

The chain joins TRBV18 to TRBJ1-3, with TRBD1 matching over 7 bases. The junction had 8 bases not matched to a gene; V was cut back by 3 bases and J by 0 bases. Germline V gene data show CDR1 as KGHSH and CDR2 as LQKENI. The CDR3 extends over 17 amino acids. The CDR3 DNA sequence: TGTGCCAGCTCACCTTTACAGGGGTCTACCTCTGGAAACACCATATATTTT. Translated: CASSPLQGSTSGNTIYF.

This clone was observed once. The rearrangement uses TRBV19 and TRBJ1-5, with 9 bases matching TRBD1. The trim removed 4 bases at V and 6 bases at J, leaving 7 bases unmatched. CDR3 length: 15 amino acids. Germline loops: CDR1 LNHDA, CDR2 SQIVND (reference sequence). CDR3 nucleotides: TGTGCCAGTAGTAGGGGACAGGGCAGGTCTCAGCCCCAGCATTTT. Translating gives CASSRGQGRSQPQHF.

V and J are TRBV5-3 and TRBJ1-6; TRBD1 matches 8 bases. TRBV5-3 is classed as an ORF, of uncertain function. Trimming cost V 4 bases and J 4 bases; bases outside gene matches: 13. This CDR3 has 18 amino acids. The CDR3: CARSSGTGPDLYNSPLHF. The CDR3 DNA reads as TGTGCCAGAAGCAGCGGGACAGGACCTGACCTATATAATTCACCCCTCCACTTT.

Here the CDR3 reads CASNRDPLSFDSPLHF. The CDR3 DNA follows: TGTGCCTCTAACCGGGACCCCTTGTCTTTTGATTCACCCCTCCACTTT. The chain employs TRBV30 and TRBJ1-6; TRBD1 might be the D (5 bases). The V gene's germline CDR1 is GTSNPN and CDR2 SVGIG (reference sequence). The CDR3 sequence is 16 residues long. Trimming took off 7 bases at V and 8 bases at J, with 24 bases between the two ends.

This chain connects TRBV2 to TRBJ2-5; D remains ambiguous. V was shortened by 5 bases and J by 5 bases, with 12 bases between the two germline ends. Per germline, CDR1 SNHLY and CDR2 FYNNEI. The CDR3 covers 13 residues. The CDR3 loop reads CASSPRAYETQYF. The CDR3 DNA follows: TGTGCCAGCAGTCCCCGAGCCTATGAGACCCAGTACTTC. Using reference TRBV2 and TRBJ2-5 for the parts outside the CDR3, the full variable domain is EPEVTQTPSHQVTQMGQEVILRCVPISNHLYFYWYRQILGQKVEFLVSFYNNEISEKSEIFDDQFSVERPDGSNFTLKIRSTKLEDSAMYFCASSPRAYETQYFGPGTRLLVL.

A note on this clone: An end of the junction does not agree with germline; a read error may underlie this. The CDR3 region has the DNA TGTGCCAGCAGCCATGTCCTGGGCAGGGGGAACGCTGAAGCTTTCTTT. Translation: CASSHVLGRGNAEAFF. This rearrangement joins TRBV5-8 to TRBJ1-1; 7 bases are shared with TRBD1. Germline assignment: CDR1 SGHTS and CDR2 YDEGEE. The length of the CDR3 is 16 residues.

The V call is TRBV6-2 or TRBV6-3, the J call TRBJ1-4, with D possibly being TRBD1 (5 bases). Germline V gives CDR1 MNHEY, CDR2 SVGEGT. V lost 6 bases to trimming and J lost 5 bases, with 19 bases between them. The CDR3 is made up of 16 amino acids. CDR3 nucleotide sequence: TGTGCCAGCAGCCAGGCGGGGAAAGGGGCGAATGAAAAACTGTTTTTT. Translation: CASSQAGKGANEKLFF.

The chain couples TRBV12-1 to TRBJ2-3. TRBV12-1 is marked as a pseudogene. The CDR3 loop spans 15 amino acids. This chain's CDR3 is CASSFEWGNTDTQYF. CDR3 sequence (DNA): TGTGCCAGCAGCTTTGAGTGGGGGAACACAGATACGCAGTATTTT.

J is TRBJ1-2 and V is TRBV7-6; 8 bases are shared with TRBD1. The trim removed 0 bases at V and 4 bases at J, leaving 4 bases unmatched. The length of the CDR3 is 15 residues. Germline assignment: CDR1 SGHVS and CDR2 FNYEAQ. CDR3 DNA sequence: TGTGCCAGCAGCTTAGCGCAGGGGGCTGCCTATGGCTACACCTTC. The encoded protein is CASSLAQGAAYGYTF.

Here the CDR3 reads CASSLELGVGTEAFF. For the CDR3, the DNA is TGCGCCAGCAGCTTGGAGTTAGGGGTCGGTACTGAAGCTTTCTTT. The chain links TRBV5-1 to TRBJ1-1; perhaps TRBD1 as D (5 bases). This CDR3 comprises 15 residues. V was pared by 0 bases and J by 5 bases, with 14 bases between. Per the germline V gene, CDR1 is SGHRS and CDR2 is YFSETQ.

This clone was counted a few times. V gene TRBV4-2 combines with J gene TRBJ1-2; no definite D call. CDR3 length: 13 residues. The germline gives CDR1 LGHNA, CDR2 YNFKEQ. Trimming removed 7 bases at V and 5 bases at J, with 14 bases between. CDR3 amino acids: CASTPSPGYGYTF. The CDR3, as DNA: TGTGCCAGCACCCCCTCCCCGGGGTATGGCTACACCTTC.

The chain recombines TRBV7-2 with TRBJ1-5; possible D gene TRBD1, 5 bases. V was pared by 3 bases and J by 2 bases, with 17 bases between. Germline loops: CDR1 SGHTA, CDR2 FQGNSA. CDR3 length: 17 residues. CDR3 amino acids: CASSFKGGAVGNQPQHF. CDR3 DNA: TGTGCCAGCAGCTTTAAGGGAGGGGCGGTAGGCAATCAGCCCCAGCATTTT.

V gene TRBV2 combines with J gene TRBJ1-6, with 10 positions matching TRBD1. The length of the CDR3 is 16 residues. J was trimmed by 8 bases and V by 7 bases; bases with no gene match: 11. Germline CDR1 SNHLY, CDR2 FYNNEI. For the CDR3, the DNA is TGTGCCAGCAAGGGGAGCCGGGACAGGGGTTATTCACCCCTCCACTTT. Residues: CASKGSRDRGYSPLHF.

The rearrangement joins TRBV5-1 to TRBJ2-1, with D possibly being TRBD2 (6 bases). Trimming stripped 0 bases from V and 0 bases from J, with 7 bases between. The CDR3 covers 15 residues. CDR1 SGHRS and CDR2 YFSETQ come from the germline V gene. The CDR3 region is CASSLASASYNEQFF. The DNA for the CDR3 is TGCGCCAGCAGCTTGGCTAGCGCCTCCTACAATGAGCAGTTCTTC. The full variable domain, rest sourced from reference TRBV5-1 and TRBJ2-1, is KAGVTQTPRYLIKTRGQQVTLSCSPISGHRSVSWYQQTPGQGLQFLFEYFSETQRNKGNFPGRFSGRQFSNSRSEMNVSTLELGDSALYLCASSLASASYNEQFFGPGTRLTVL.

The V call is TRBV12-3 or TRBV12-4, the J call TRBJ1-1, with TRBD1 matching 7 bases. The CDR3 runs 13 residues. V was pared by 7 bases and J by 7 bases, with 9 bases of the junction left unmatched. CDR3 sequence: CASTYRGAVEAFF. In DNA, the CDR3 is TGTGCCAGCACCTACAGGGGAGCTGTTGAAGCTTTCTTT.

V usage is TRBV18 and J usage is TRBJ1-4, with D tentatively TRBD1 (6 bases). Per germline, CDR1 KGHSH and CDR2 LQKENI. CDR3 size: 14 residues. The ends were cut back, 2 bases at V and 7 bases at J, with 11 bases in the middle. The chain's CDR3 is CASSPKDSGEKLFF. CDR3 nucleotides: TGTGCCAGCTCACCAAAGGACAGCGGTGAAAAACTGTTTTTT.

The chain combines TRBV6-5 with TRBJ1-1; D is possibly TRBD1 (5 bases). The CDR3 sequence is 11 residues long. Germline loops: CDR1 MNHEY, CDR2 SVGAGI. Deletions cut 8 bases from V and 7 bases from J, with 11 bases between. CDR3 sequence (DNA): TGTGCCAGCTCTCAGGGTTTTGAAGCTTTCTTT. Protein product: CASSQGFEAFF.

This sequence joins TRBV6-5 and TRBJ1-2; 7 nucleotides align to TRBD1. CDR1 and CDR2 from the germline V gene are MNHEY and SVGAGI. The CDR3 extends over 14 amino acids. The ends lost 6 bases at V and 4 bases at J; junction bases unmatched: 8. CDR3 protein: CASRRAGQSYGYTF. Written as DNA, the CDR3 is TGTGCCAGCAGACGGGCGGGACAGTCCTATGGCTACACCTTC.

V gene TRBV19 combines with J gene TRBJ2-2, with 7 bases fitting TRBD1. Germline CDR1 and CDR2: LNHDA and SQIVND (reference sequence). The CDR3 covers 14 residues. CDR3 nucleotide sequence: TGTGCTTCCGGGACAGTCACGAACACCGGGGAGCTGTTTTTT. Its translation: CASGTVTNTGELFF.

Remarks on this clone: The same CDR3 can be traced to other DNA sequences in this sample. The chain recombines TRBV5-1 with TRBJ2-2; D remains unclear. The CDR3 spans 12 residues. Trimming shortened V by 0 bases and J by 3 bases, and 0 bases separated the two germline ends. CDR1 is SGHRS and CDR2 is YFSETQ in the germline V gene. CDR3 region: CASSLDTGELFF. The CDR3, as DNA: TGCGCCAGCAGCTTGGACACCGGGGAGCTGTTTTTT.

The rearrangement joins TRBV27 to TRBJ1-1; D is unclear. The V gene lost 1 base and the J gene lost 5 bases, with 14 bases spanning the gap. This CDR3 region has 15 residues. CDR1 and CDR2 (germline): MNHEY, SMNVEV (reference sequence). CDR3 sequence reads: CASSLYGVGSTEAFF. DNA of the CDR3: TGTGCCAGCAGTTTATACGGGGTGGGGAGTACTGAAGCTTTCTTT.

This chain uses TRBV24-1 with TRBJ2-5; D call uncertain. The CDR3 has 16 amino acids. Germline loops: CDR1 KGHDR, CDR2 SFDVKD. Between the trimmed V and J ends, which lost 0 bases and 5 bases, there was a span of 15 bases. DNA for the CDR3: TGTGCCACCAGTGATTTGATGTACAAGGATCGTGAGACCCAGTACTTC. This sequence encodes CATSDLMYKDRETQYF.

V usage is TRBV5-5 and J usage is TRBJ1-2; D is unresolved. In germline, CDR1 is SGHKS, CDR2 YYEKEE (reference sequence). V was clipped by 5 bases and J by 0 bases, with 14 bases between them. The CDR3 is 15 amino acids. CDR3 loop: CASSETPATNYGYTF. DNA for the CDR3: TGTGCCAGCAGTGAGACACCGGCTACTAACTATGGCTACACCTTC.

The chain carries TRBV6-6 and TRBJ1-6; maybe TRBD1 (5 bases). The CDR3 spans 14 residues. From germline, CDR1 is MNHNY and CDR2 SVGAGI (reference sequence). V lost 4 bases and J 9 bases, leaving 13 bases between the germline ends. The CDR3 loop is CASSFGGGGSPLHF. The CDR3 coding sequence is TGTGCCAGCAGTTTTGGCGGCGGGGGTTCACCCCTCCACTTT.

CDR3 coding DNA: TGTGCCAGCAGTCCAAGGATAGCGGTCTCCTACAATGAGCAGTTCTTC. Amino acid sequence: CASSPRIAVSYNEQFF. This chain joins TRBV9 and TRBJ2-1; tentative D call: TRBD2 (6 bases). Germline CDR1 and CDR2: SGDLS and YYNGEE. The germline V and J ends were trimmed by 5 bases and 0 bases, with 15 bases remaining between them. CDR3 size: 16 residues.

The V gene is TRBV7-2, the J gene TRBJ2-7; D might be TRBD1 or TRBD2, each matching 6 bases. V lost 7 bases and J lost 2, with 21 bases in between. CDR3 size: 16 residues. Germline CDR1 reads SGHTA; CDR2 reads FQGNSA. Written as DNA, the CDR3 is TGTGCCAGCAATAGAATCGGGGGCAGTGAAACCTACGAGCAGTACTTC. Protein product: CASNRIGGSETYEQYF.

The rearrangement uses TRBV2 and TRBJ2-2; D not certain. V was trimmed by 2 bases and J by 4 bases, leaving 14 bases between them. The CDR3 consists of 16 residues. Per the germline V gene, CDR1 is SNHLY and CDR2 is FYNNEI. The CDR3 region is CASSETAPTLTGELFF. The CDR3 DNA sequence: TGTGCCAGCAGTGAAACGGCCCCAACACTCACCGGGGAGCTGTTTTTT.

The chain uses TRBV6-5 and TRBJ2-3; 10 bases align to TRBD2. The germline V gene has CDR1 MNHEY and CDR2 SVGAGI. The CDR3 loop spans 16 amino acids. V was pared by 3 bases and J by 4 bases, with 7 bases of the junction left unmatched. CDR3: CASSYRSGGAPDTQYF. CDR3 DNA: TGTGCCAGCAGTTATAGGAGCGGGGGGGCCCCAGATACGCAGTATTTT.

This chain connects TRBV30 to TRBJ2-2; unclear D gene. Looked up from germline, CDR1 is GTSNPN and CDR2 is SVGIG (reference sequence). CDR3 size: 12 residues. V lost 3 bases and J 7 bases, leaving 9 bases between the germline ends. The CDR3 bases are TGTGCCTGGAGCCGGTCCGGCGGGGAGCTGTTTTTT. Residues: CAWSRSGGELFF. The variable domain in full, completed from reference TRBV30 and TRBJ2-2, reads SQTIHQWPATLVQPVGSPLSLECTVEGTSNPNLYWYRQAAGRGLQLLFYSVGIGQISSEVPQNLSASRPQDRQFILSSKKLLLSDSGFYLCAWSRSGGELFFGEGSRLTVL.